Shown below are 13 T cell receptor beta chains from a single sample sequenced in a study of OX40 agonist ivuxolimab in advanced cancers. Library preparation used the immunoSEQ multiplex PCR assay. The immuneACCESS repertoire file appears here via TCRdb, limited to in-frame rearrangements. These files lack a portion of the clones; in checked studies, under half of the deficit traces to unresolved V genes, and the cause of the others is not known. Present in this sample are more than 35,000 clones, around 84% of which were seen just once. Around 16% of the sample is held by the ten biggest clonotypes. Here the sequenced sample was CD4+ or CD8+ T cells sorted from blood, taken in a trial of the OX40 agonist ivuxolimab. Receptors originate from an adult with an advanced solid tumor such as melanoma, head and neck, liver or kidney cancer.

This sequence joins TRBV5-1 and TRBJ2-5, with no clear D. The CDR3 extends over 14 amino acids. Trimming removed 0 bases at V and 2 bases at J, with 8 bases between. Germline CDR1 reads SGHRS; CDR2 reads YFSETQ. Here the CDR3 DNA reads TGCGCCAGCAGCTTGGGGGCCGGGCAAGAGACCCAGTACTTC. Translating gives CASSLGAGQETQYF. Full variable domain (outside the CDR3, taken from reference TRBV5-1 and TRBJ2-5): KAGVTQTPRYLIKTRGQQVTLSCSPISGHRSVSWYQQTPGQGLQFLFEYFSETQRNKGNFPGRFSGRQFSNSRSEMNVSTLELGDSALYLCASSLGAGQETQYFGPGTRLLVL.

This rearrangement joins TRBV2 to TRBJ2-5; 8 nucleotides match TRBD1. The CDR3 is 12 residues long. V dropped 11 bases and J dropped 5; count of bases not matched to a gene: 7. Germline V gene data show CDR1 as SNHLY and CDR2 as FYNNEI. The CDR3 sequence: CAGTGGLETQYF. The CDR3 nucleotides read TGTGCCGGCACAGGGGGATTGGAGACCCAGTACTTC.

This chain uses TRBV15 with TRBJ2-7, with 7 bases fitting TRBD1. Germline assignment: CDR1 LNHNV and CDR2 YYDKDF (reference sequence). There are 14 residues in the CDR3. V trimming: 3 bases; J trimming: 4 bases; junction bases outside the gene matches: 6. As DNA, the CDR3 is TGTGCCACCAGCAGGACAGGGAAGTCTTACGAGCAGTACTTC. It is translated as CATSRTGKSYEQYF. The whole variable domain, filled in from reference TRBV15 and TRBJ2-7, reads DAMVIQNPRYQVTQFGKPVTLSCSQTLNHNVMYWYQQKSSQAPKLLFHYYDKDFNNEADTPDNFQSRRPNTSFCFLDIRSPGLGDTAMYLCATSRTGKSYEQYFGPGTRLTVT.

The V and J genes are TRBV7-6 and TRBJ2-1; 8 bases agree with TRBD2. Germline CDR1 reads SGHVS; CDR2 reads FNYEAQ. J gave up 5 bases and V 6 bases, and 3 bases lay outside the gene matches. CDR3 size: 13 residues. The CDR3 DNA follows: TGTGCCAGCAGACCGGGGGGGGACAATGAGCAGTTCTTC. It is translated as CASRPGGDNEQFF.

The chain is built from TRBV7-6 and TRBJ1-4; D not certain. This CDR3 region has 15 residues. The V gene lost 5 bases and the J gene lost 7 bases, with 17 bases spanning the gap. Per germline, CDR1 SGHVS and CDR2 FNYEAQ. CDR3 residues: CASSAIQPRSEKLFF. In nucleotides, the CDR3 is TGTGCCAGCAGCGCGATTCAACCAAGAAGTGAAAAACTGTTTTTT. Variable domain in full (rest from reference TRBV7-6 and TRBJ1-4): GAGVSQSPRYKVTKRGQDVALRCDPISGHVSLYWYRQALGQGPEFLTYFNYEAQQDKSGLPNDRFSAERPEGSISTLTIQRTEQRDSAMYRCASSAIQPRSEKLFFGSGTQLSVL.

The chain uses TRBV4-2 and TRBJ2-6; 8 positions match TRBD1. Germline values: CDR1 LGHNA, CDR2 YNFKEQ. After removal of 4 bases from V and 0 bases from J, the junction contained 8 bases not matched to a gene. This CDR3 has 18 amino acids. The CDR3, as DNA: TGTGCCAGCAGCCCCAACCAGGGGGCGAGCTCTGGGGCCAACGTCCTGACTTTC. It yields the protein CASSPNQGASSGANVLTF.

The chain employs TRBV18 and TRBJ2-2, with a tentative D call TRBD1 (5 bases). Germline values: CDR1 KGHSH, CDR2 LQKENI. Trimming cost V 3 bases and J 7 bases, with 12 bases left between them. The CDR3 is made up of 14 amino acids. The CDR3 sequence: CASSPQDQGGELFF. CDR3 DNA sequence: TGTGCCAGCTCACCCCAGGACCAGGGCGGGGAGCTGTTTTTT.

V gene TRBV11-3 combines with J gene TRBJ2-1; D is possibly TRBD2 (6 bases). This CDR3 region has 14 residues. The V gene lost 1 base and the J gene lost 7 bases, with 11 bases spanning the gap. CDR1 and CDR2 from the germline V gene are SGHNT and YENEEA. The CDR3, as DNA: TGTGCCAGCAGCTTAGCGGGAGTAGGTAATGAGCAGTTCTTC. It translates to CASSLAGVGNEQFF.

This chain joins TRBV15 and TRBJ2-5; tentatively, D is TRBD2 (5 bases). This CDR3 is 15 amino acids long. V was shortened by 0 bases and J by 4 bases, with 12 bases between the two germline ends. Germline-derived CDR1 and CDR2 are LNHNV and YYDKDF (reference sequence). The CDR3: CATSRDDGVRETQYF. CDR3 in DNA: TGTGCCACCAGCAGAGATGACGGGGTTAGAGAGACCCAGTACTTC.

V is TRBV7-6 and J is TRBJ2-7, with a possible D match to TRBD1 (5 bases). The CDR3 spans 13 residues. The germline V gene has CDR1 SGHVS and CDR2 FNYEAQ. The germline V and J ends were trimmed by 6 bases and 2 bases, with 11 bases remaining between them. As DNA, the CDR3 is TGTGCCAGCAGTAGGACATTTCCCTACGAGCAGTACTTC. Translation gives CASSRTFPYEQYF.

This clone was counted between two and nine times. The J gene is TRBJ2-7, the V gene TRBV18; TRBD2 might be the D (5 bases). Trimming took off 2 bases at V and 4 bases at J, with 6 bases between the two ends. CDR1 KGHSH and CDR2 LQKENI come from the germline V gene. The CDR3 is 12 residues long. The CDR3 loop reads CASSPGSYEQYF. DNA of the CDR3: TGTGCCAGCTCACCAGGGAGTTACGAGCAGTACTTC.

This chain links TRBV28 with TRBJ2-5, with a weak D call TRBD2 (6 bases). This CDR3 region has 14 residues. CDR1 is MDHEN, CDR2 SYDVKM, per germline. Between the trimmed V and J ends, which lost 1 base and 4 bases, there was a span of 10 bases. The CDR3 region has the DNA TGTGCCAGCAGTTTATCGGGGGAGGCAGAGACCCAGTACTTC. Its translation: CASSLSGEAETQYF.

The chain carries TRBV6-5 and TRBJ1-2, with 7 nucleotides matching TRBD1. The CDR3 extends over 14 amino acids. V dropped 5 bases and J dropped 6; count of bases not matched to a gene: 9. Germline V gives CDR1 MNHEY, CDR2 SVGAGI. CDR3 sequence reads: CASSVDRRTDGYTF. CDR3 bases: TGTGCCAGCAGTGTGGACAGGAGAACCGATGGCTACACCTTC.